A single count supports the clone carrying this T cell receptor (beta chain). Germline CDR1 and CDR2: SGHTA and FQGNSA. The CDR3 has 14 amino acids. Trimming at V came to 5 bases and at J to 3 bases, leaving 3 bases not matched to a gene. It was with unique molecular identifiers that the TCRbeta library was prepared. TCRdb recomputed calls from the PCR reads with MiXCR, one row per CDR3 protein. Altogether some 200,000 distinct CDR3 sequences are present, roughly 14% being singletons, with the ten largest covering about 12%. These data belong to a study of T-cell reconstitution after alpha-beta-depleted transplantation in children.

The V call is TRBV7-2, the J call TRBJ2-2; TRBD1 matches at 7 bases. The sample was PBMCs from the stem cell graft donor, taken from the stem cell graft. The sequence came from a human donor who donated a stem cell graft to a child with acute lymphoblastic leukemia. CDR3 DNA sequence: TGTGCCAGCAGCCCGCAGGGGGACACCGGGGAGCTGTTTTTT. Translation gives CASSPQGDTGELFF.